These 10 T cell receptor beta chains came from one sample sequenced in a study of control samples from healthy donors and cancer patients. Only in-frame clones appear in the TCRdb table, and some are missing; sequencing was by immunoSEQ multiplex PCR. The data show a few hundred thousand clones, over 75% seen once. Sequenced: PBMCs. Every receptor here comes from a man aged 40-49 years with head and neck cancer.

This clone came up once. The chain combines TRBV7-3 with TRBJ2-2; 10 bases line up with TRBD1. The CDR3 is made up of 16 amino acids. V trimming: 5 bases; J trimming: 5 bases; junction bases outside the gene matches: 8. CDR1 is SGHTA and CDR2 is FQGTGA in the germline V gene. CDR3 amino acids: CASSPPGQGKTGELFF. In DNA, the CDR3 is TGTGCCAGCAGCCCACCGGGACAGGGGAAGACCGGGGAGCTGTTTTTT.

The chain couples TRBV19 to TRBJ1-1; unclear D gene. CDR3 length equals 11 residues. The germline V gene encodes CDR1 LNHDA and CDR2 SQIVND (reference sequence). V was trimmed by 5 bases and J by 5 bases, leaving 6 bases between them. The DNA of the CDR3 is TGTGCCAGTAGTTGGGAGACTGAAGCTTTCTTT. This codes for CASSWETEAFF.

A note on this clone: The sample holds other DNA sequences that translate to the same CDR3. The chain uses TRBV5-1 and TRBJ2-1; TRBD2 matches at 10 bases. This CDR3 is 15 amino acids long. V shed 0 bases, J shed 3 bases, and the junction held 0 bases outside the gene matches. Per germline, CDR1 SGHRS and CDR2 YFSETQ. In nucleotides, the CDR3 is TGCGCCAGCAGCTTGGGACTAGCGGGCTACAATGAGCAGTTCTTC. As protein: CASSLGLAGYNEQFF.

The chain is built from TRBV11-2 and TRBJ2-7; 9 bases align to TRBD1. This CDR3 has 15 amino acids. V lost 5 bases, J lost 2 bases, and 7 bases stayed unmatched. From germline, CDR1 is SGHAT and CDR2 FQNNGV. CDR3 region: CASSRTGDNTYEQYF. In DNA form, the CDR3 reads TGTGCCAGCAGCAGGACAGGGGATAATACCTACGAGCAGTACTTC.

The chain combines TRBV19 with TRBJ1-5, with D possibly being TRBD1 (5 bases). The CDR3 has 15 residues. Germline-derived CDR1 and CDR2 are LNHDA and SQIVND (reference sequence). V dropped 2 bases and J dropped 4 bases, with 12 bases sitting between them. CDR3 loop: CASSIRDSLNQPQHF. CDR3 coding DNA: TGTGCCAGTAGTATACGGGACTCCCTAAATCAGCCCCAGCATTTT.

V is TRBV10-3 and J is TRBJ2-1, with 11 bases that match TRBD2. Germline V lookup: CDR1 ENHRY, CDR2 SYGVKD. Losses at the gene ends were 6 bases for V and 0 bases for J; bases not matched to a gene: 7. This CDR3 contains 17 residues. CDR3 sequence reads: CAIRETSGEISYNEQFF. The CDR3 DNA sequence: TGTGCCATCAGAGAGACTAGCGGGGAGATCTCCTACAATGAGCAGTTCTTC.

V is TRBV7-2 and J is TRBJ2-1; 8 bases fit TRBD2. From germline, CDR1 is SGHTA and CDR2 FQGNSA. This CDR3 has 19 amino acids. V gave up 4 bases and J gave up 1 base; unmatched junction bases: 15. Written as DNA, the CDR3 is TGTGCCAGCAGCTCAAGAGGCCTTCCCAGCGGGAGATCCTACAATGAGCAGTTCTTC. Protein product: CASSSRGLPSGRSYNEQFF. Full variable domain (rest looked up from reference TRBV7-2 and TRBJ2-1): GAGVSQSPSNKVTEKGKDVELRCDPISGHTALYWYRQSLGQGLEFLIYFQGNSAPDKSGLPSDRFSAERTGGSVSTLTIQRTQQEDSAVYLCASSSRGLPSGRSYNEQFFGPGTRLTVL.

This clone was found once. The chain has TRBV6-1 and TRBJ1-3; D remains unclear. The V gene's germline CDR1 is MNHNS and CDR2 SASEGT. Between the trimmed V and J ends, which lost 2 bases and 2 bases, there was a span of 7 bases. This CDR3 has 14 residues. The chain's CDR3 is CASSEPGPGNTIYF. The CDR3 bases are TGTGCCAGCAGTGAACCGGGCCCTGGAAACACCATATATTTT.

The V call is TRBV5-1, the J call TRBJ1-2; D unresolved. This CDR3 comprises 12 residues. Per germline, CDR1 SGHRS and CDR2 YFSETQ. V shed 0 bases and J shed 8 bases, with 8 bases lying between them. CDR3 DNA: TGCGCCAGCAGCTTGGAGGCAGGCGGCTACACCTTC. Its protein product is CASSLEAGGYTF.

The chain recombines TRBV11-2 with TRBJ2-3, with TRBD2 identical over 8 bases. The junction had 4 bases not matched to a gene; V was cut back by 3 bases and J by 2 bases. The CDR3 loop spans 15 amino acids. Germline CDR1 reads SGHAT; CDR2 reads FQNNGV. The CDR3 DNA reads as TGTGCCAGCAGCTTGGCGGGGGGATTCACAGATACGCAGTATTTT. Translated, it gives CASSLAGGFTDTQYF.